Following are 13 T cell receptor beta chains from one sample sequenced in a study of response to subunit inactivated influenza vaccine. A single record per CDR3 protein comes from TCRdb applying MiXCR to the RT-PCR reads. The sample carries fewer than 750,000 distinct CDR3 sequences, around 15% recorded once. Sequenced here: PBMCs from blood, sampled about 13 days after vaccination. The origin of the receptors is a man over 45 who received an inactivated influenza vaccine.

This clonotype was found many times. V and J are TRBV29-1 and TRBJ1-3; 8 nucleotides align to TRBD1. The CDR3 runs to 12 residues. V lost 7 bases and J lost 3; bases outside the gene matches: 2. Germline CDR1 reads SQVTM; CDR2 reads ANQGSEA. The CDR3 here is CSAGGGGNTIYF. The CDR3 region has the DNA TGCAGCGCAGGGGGCGGTGGAAACACCATATATTTT. Variable domain in full (rest from reference TRBV29-1 and TRBJ1-3): SAVISQKPSRDICQRGTSLTIQCQVDSQVTMMFWYRQQPGQSLTLIATANQGSEATYESGFVIDKFPISRPNLTFSTLTVSNMSPEDSSIYLCSAGGGGNTIYFGEGSWLTVV.

CDR3 sequence: CASRKGQGSYEQYF. CDR3 DNA sequence: TGTGCCAGCAGAAAGGGACAGGGATCCTACGAGCAGTACTTC. The chain couples TRBV7-9 to TRBJ2-7; 9 positions agree with TRBD1. The trim removed 6 bases at V and 1 base at J, leaving 4 bases unmatched. CDR3 length equals 14 residues. The germline CDR1 and CDR2 sequences are SEHNR and FQNEAQ (reference sequence).

This clonotype showed up many times. This sequence joins TRBV6-2 or TRBV6-3 and TRBJ2-4; tentatively, D is TRBD1 (5 bases). The CDR3 covers 15 residues. Looked up from germline, CDR1 is MNHEY and CDR2 is SVGEGT. The ends were cut back, 2 bases at V and 1 base at J, with 9 bases in the middle. Here the CDR3 DNA reads TGTGCCAGCAGTTACAGGGGAATGGCCAAAAACATTCAGTACTTC. Translation: CASSYRGMAKNIQYF.

This clonotype was seen a handful of times. The chain uses TRBV2 and TRBJ2-3; 11 bases map to TRBD2. Germline-derived CDR1 and CDR2 are SNHLY and FYNNEI. The CDR3 loop spans 15 amino acids. Trimming took 4 bases from V and 6 from J; bases not matched to a gene: 6. CDR3 protein: CASSGPPSGRDTQYF. CDR3 nucleotides: TGTGCCAGCAGTGGACCGCCTAGCGGGAGGGATACGCAGTATTTT.

This chain links TRBV6-2 or TRBV6-3 with TRBJ2-7, with TRBD2 matching 13 bases. J lost 4 bases, V lost 7 bases, and 10 bases had no gene match. Looked up from germline, CDR1 is MNHEY and CDR2 is SVGEGT. The CDR3 consists of 16 residues. CDR3 sequence (DNA): TGTGCCAGCACCGGACTAGCGGGAGTCCCTCTATACGAGCAGTACTTC. Translated, it gives CASTGLAGVPLYEQYF.

This chain joins TRBV7-9 and TRBJ2-3, with D hard to call. This CDR3 region has 15 residues. Germline V gene sequence: CDR1 SEHNR, CDR2 FQNEAQ (reference sequence). V was clipped by 4 bases and J by 0 bases, with 11 bases between them. CDR3 sequence reads: CASSSRVPSTDTQYF. The DNA of the CDR3 is TGTGCCAGCAGCTCCCGGGTCCCCAGCACAGATACGCAGTATTTT. Combining the CDR3 with reference TRBV7-9 and TRBJ2-3 gives the whole variable domain DTGVSQNPRHKITKRGQNVTFRCDPISEHNRLYWYRQTLGQGPEFLTYFQNEAQLEKSRLLSDRFSAERPKGSFSTLEIQRTEQGDSAMYLCASSSRVPSTDTQYFGPGTRLTVL.

This clonotype was seen a handful of times. CDR3 DNA: TGTGCCAGCAGCTCCGGGACCTATACGCAGTATTTT. This translates into CASSSGTYTQYF. This chain links TRBV7-2 with TRBJ2-3, with D perhaps matching TRBD1 or TRBD2 (5 bases each). The CDR3 consists of 12 residues. The germline V and J ends were trimmed by 4 bases and 7 bases, with 9 bases remaining between them. Germline loops: CDR1 SGHTA, CDR2 FQGNSA.

This clonotype turned up a few times. J is TRBJ2-2 and V is TRBV29-1, with 10 bases matching TRBD1. Germline V gene lookup returns CDR1 SQVTM and CDR2 ANQGSEA. Trimming at V came to 4 bases and at J to 2 bases, leaving 4 bases not matched to a gene. The CDR3 is 15 residues long. This CDR3 is CSVGGTGDNTGELFF. The CDR3 DNA follows: TGCAGCGTTGGAGGGACAGGGGATAACACCGGGGAGCTGTTTTTT.

The V call is TRBV19, the J call TRBJ2-3; 10 nucleotides line up with TRBD2. The trim removed 6 bases at V and 3 bases at J, leaving 3 bases unmatched. Germline V CDR1 and CDR2: LNHDA, SQIVND (reference sequence). The length of the CDR3 is 14 residues. The CDR3: CASSNSGGTDTQYF. The CDR3 bases are TGTGCCAGTAGCAATAGCGGGGGGACAGATACGCAGTATTTT.

This chain uses TRBV6-4 with TRBJ2-3; D gene uncertain. The CDR3 length is 14 residues. V was cut by 2 bases and J by 4 bases, with 10 bases left in between. Germline CDR1 and CDR2: MRHNA and SNTAGT. CDR3 residues: CASSDSGAADTQYF. The CDR3 DNA reads TGTGCCAGCAGTGACAGTGGCGCCGCAGATACGCAGTATTTT.

The chain joins TRBV7-9 to TRBJ2-7; D is possibly TRBD1 (6 bases). V lost 4 bases to trimming and J lost 7 bases, with 17 bases between them. The CDR3 is 14 amino acids. Germline V gives CDR1 SEHNR, CDR2 FQNEAQ (reference sequence). CDR3 nucleotide sequence: TGTGCCAGCAGCTCGACCGGGACATCGTGGGAGCAGTACTTC. It specifies CASSSTGTSWEQYF.

The chain couples TRBV11-3 to TRBJ2-7, with TRBD2 as a possible D gene (6 bases). Germline CDR1 SGHNT, CDR2 YENEEA. This CDR3 comprises 15 residues. The V and J ends lost 4 bases and 0 bases respectively, with 13 bases between them. CDR3: CASSSTRASSYEQYF. CDR3 coding DNA: TGTGCCAGCAGCTCGACTAGGGCAAGCTCCTACGAGCAGTACTTC. Filled out from reference TRBV11-3 and TRBJ2-7, the complete variable domain reads EAGVVQSPRYKIIEKKQPVAFWCNPISGHNTLYWYLQNLGQGPELLIRYENEEAVDDSQLPKDRFSAERLKGVDSTLKIQPAELGDSAVYLCASSSTRASSYEQYFGPGTRLTVT.

This clonotype has only a few counts. This chain joins TRBV20-1 and TRBJ2-3, with D tentatively TRBD1 or TRBD2 (5 bases each). Germline V CDR1 and CDR2: DFQATT, SNEGSKA (reference sequence). The CDR3 is 15 amino acids. V lost 3 bases to trimming and J lost 1 base, with 14 bases between them. CDR3 sequence: CSASPPGARTDTQYF. The DNA for the CDR3 is TGCAGTGCTAGCCCCCCCGGGGCCCGCACAGATACGCAGTATTTT.